The 28 T cell receptor beta chains below all came from one sample that was sequenced in a study of blood T cells in healthy people across ages (dated by TCRdb to about 2015). Library preparation used 5' RACE. The sequencer was an Illumina HiSeq 2500. A second roughly 6 to 11 cycle PCR used a sample-barcoded 5' primer and a J-beta primer mix. TCRdb trimmed the raw reads at Q25, called clones with MiXCR and kept productive beta chains. Rows with a matching CDR3 protein are joined into one entry that keeps the most common DNA and genes. The sample table holds approximately 680,000 distinct CDR3 sequences, of which about a third were seen once. Jointly, the top ten make up 15% of the sample. Sequenced material: blood. The receptors originated from a woman older than 75 in good health. Donor details come from another sample of the same person, matched by shared clones.

This sequence joins TRBV7-2 and TRBJ2-1, with 12 bases aligning to TRBD2. Germline V CDR1 and CDR2: SGHTA, FQGNSA. J gave up 6 bases and V 3 bases, and 6 bases lay outside the gene matches. The CDR3 length is 16 residues. CDR3 loop: CASSFLAGGWSNEQFF. The CDR3 region has the DNA TGTGCCAGCAGCTTTCTAGCGGGGGGGTGGTCCAATGAGCAGTTCTTC.

This clonotype has a count of ten or more. The chain recombines TRBV12-3 or TRBV12-4 with TRBJ2-5; tentative D call: TRBD2 (6 bases). V dropped 6 bases and J dropped 7 bases, with 18 bases sitting between them. CDR3 length: 14 residues. CDR3 coding DNA: TGTGCCAGCAGCCTAACTAGCAACTGGGGGACCCAGTACTTC. Its translation: CASSLTSNWGTQYF.

The sample holds a few counts of this clonotype. The V and J genes are TRBV6-2 or TRBV6-3 and TRBJ2-2, with D unresolved. CDR1 is MNHEY, CDR2 SVGEGT, per germline. The CDR3 is 13 residues long. V was shortened by 5 bases and J by 1 base, with 5 bases between the two germline ends. The CDR3: CASSNLNTGELFF. The CDR3 DNA is TGTGCCAGCAGTAACTTGAACACCGGGGAGCTGTTTTTT.

This clonotype was observed many times. The rearrangement joins TRBV9 to TRBJ2-5; 10 positions match TRBD2. The CDR3 sequence is 16 residues long. Germline V lookup: CDR1 SGDLS, CDR2 YYNGEE. After removal of 0 bases from V and 4 bases from J, the junction contained 6 bases not matched to a gene. CDR3 coding DNA: TGTGCCAGCAGCGTAGCGCAGCGGGGGGGCCGAGAGACCCAGTACTTC. It codes for CASSVAQRGGRETQYF.

This clonotype showed up many times. This sequence joins TRBV18 and TRBJ2-7; 7 nucleotides line up with TRBD1. The CDR3 contains 13 residues. V trimming: 6 bases; J trimming: 2 bases; junction bases outside the gene matches: 4. The germline CDR1 and CDR2 sequences are KGHSH and LQKENI. CDR3 DNA: TGTGCCAGCTCCGGGACAGCGACCTACGAGCAGTACTTC. It encodes CASSGTATYEQYF.

At least ten counts were recorded for this clonotype. J is TRBJ2-7 and V is TRBV29-1, with 10 bases aligning to TRBD2. V lost 4 bases and J lost 4; bases outside the gene matches: 4. The V gene's germline CDR1 is SQVTM and CDR2 ANQGSEA. This CDR3 is 13 amino acids long. Written as DNA, the CDR3 is TGCAGCGTTGGCGTACTAGCGGGATACGAGCAGTACTTC. Translated, it gives CSVGVLAGYEQYF.

This clonotype has a count of ten or more. The chain links TRBV6-1 to TRBJ2-1; 9 bases align to TRBD2. The V gene end was trimmed by 7 bases and the J gene end by 5 bases; junction bases not matched to a gene: 12. The CDR3 contains 16 residues. The germline V gene encodes CDR1 MNHNS and CDR2 SASEGT. CDR3 in DNA: TGTGCCAGCATGCGAAATGCGGGGGGGCCCCACAATGAGCAGTTCTTC. Protein: CASMRNAGGPHNEQFF.

This clonotype was seen a handful of times. The V and J genes are TRBV7-9 and TRBJ1-5, with D perhaps matching TRBD1 (5 bases). Trimming removed 4 bases at V and 4 bases at J, with 17 bases between. The germline gives CDR1 SEHNR, CDR2 FQNEAQ (reference sequence). The CDR3 has 16 residues. In DNA, the CDR3 is TGTGCCAGCAGCTCACGGGGCATGATAGAAAATCAGCCCCAGCATTTT. As protein: CASSSRGMIENQPQHF.

To note about this clonotype: A much larger clone differs from this one at a single base, so this may be a read error. The V call is TRBV5-6, the J call TRBJ1-2, with TRBD1 identical over 8 bases. This CDR3 has 15 residues. Germline values: CDR1 SGHDT, CDR2 YYEEEE. The CDR3 DNA follows: TGTGCCAGCAGCCCAACGAGGGACAGGAACTATGGCTGCACCTTC. Its translation is CASSPTRDRNYGCTF.

Note on this clonotype: A much larger clone sits a single nucleotide away, making a read error possible. The V gene is TRBV9, the J gene TRBJ1-2; 7 bases are a match to TRBD1. The CDR3 has 14 residues. CDR1 and CDR2 from the germline V gene are SGDLS and YYNGEE. CDR3 DNA: TGTGCCAGCAATCGGGACAGCGTCATTGCCGGCTGCACCTTC. Protein: CASNRDSVIAGCTF.

Note on this clonotype: A read error may be the cause here, since a much bigger clone is one base away. This chain uses TRBV13 with TRBJ2-7, with 10 bases identical to TRBD1. V gave up 5 bases and J gave up 7 bases; unmatched junction bases: 14. The CDR3 contains 16 residues. CDR1 and CDR2 (germline): PRHDT, FYEKMQ (reference sequence). The CDR3 sequence is CASSTTDRGSYNEQYF. CDR3 nucleotide sequence: TGTGCCAGCAGCACCACGGACAGGGGGTCCTACAATGAGCAGTACTTC.

On this clonotype: Just one base apart from a much larger clone, this may be a read error. The J gene is TRBJ1-4, the V gene TRBV21-1; TRBD1, the table's D call, lacks a check against the DNA. TRBV21-1 is termed a pseudogene. CDR3 length: 18 amino acids. The CDR3 nucleotides are TGTGCCAACAGCGCAGGGACAGGGGGCTTTTCAACTAATGAAAAACTGTTTTTT. Its protein product is CANSAGTGGFSTNEKLFF.

A word on this clonotype: A much larger clone differs by one base, so this may be a read error. The chain employs TRBV7-8 and TRBJ2-5; D is unclear. The CDR3 covers 15 residues. The V gene's germline CDR1 is SGHVS and CDR2 FQNEAQ. CDR3 nucleotide sequence: TGTGCCGGCAGCTTAGTAGAGCTCACCCAAGAGACCCAGTACTTC. Its translation is CAGSLVELTQETQYF.

V usage is TRBV12-3 or TRBV12-4 and J usage is TRBJ2-3; D gene unclear. V lost 2 bases to trimming and J lost 15 bases, with 27 bases between them. The CDR3 consists of 16 residues. CDR3 sequence (DNA): TGTGCCAGCAGTTTAAGGGCAGGCCTCAGCACAGATACGGAATATTTT. Amino acid sequence: CASSLRAGLSTDTEYF.

This clonotype has only a few counts. V and J are TRBV12-3 or TRBV12-4 and TRBJ2-4; D gene uncertain. Trimming stripped 3 bases from V and 13 bases from J, with 19 bases between. The CDR3 contains 14 residues. CDR3 sequence (DNA): TGTGCCAGCAGTTTTGGGAAGGCTTTCAATGAGCAGTACTTC. It yields the protein CASSFGKAFNEQYF.

Note on this clonotype: Just one base apart from a much larger clone, this may be a read error. The chain carries TRBV7-9 and TRBJ2-5, with 9 bases lining up with TRBD2. This CDR3 has 14 residues. V shed 5 bases and J 11 bases; nucleotides not matched to a gene: 12. CDR1 and CDR2 from the germline V gene are SEHNR and FQNEAQ (reference sequence). CDR3 amino acids: CASSNSGGPNEQYF. The CDR3 coding sequence is TGTGCCAGCAGCAACAGCGGGGGGCCCAATGAGCAGTACTTC.

This clonotype was seen only once. A much larger clone lies a single base off, so this may be a read error. This chain joins TRBV5-6 and TRBJ2-7; 8 positions match TRBD2. Per germline, CDR1 SGHDT and CDR2 YYEEEE. The CDR3 is 13 residues long. In DNA form, the CDR3 reads TGTGCCGGCAGCTATAGCGGGGTAGGCGAGCAGTACTTC. Translation gives CAGSYSGVGEQYF.

V gene TRBV28 combines with J gene TRBJ2-7; D not certain. The CDR3 is 13 residues long. Germline V gene data show CDR1 as MDHEN and CDR2 as SYDVKM. Trimming removed 8 bases from V and 4 bases from J, with 15 bases in between. CDR3 sequence: CASGRPTWYEQYF. The CDR3 nucleotides read TGTGCCAGCGGGCGGCCGACATGGTACGAGCAGTACTTC.

This clonotype appeared a few times. This clone may be a read error of a much larger clone one base away. The rearrangement links TRBV9 to TRBJ2-1; D may correspond to TRBD1 or TRBD2 (5 bases each). CDR1 is SGDLS and CDR2 is YYNGEE in the germline V gene. Trimming pared 0 bases from V and 7 bases from J, leaving 11 bases between. The CDR3 extends over 14 amino acids. CDR3 loop: CASSVGGAMNEQFF. CDR3 nucleotides: TGTGCCAGCAGCGTAGGAGGGGCTATGAATGAGCAGTTCTTC.

Ten or more counts support this clonotype. This chain joins TRBV30 and TRBJ1-5; D is perhaps TRBD1 (5 bases). V was trimmed by 6 bases and J by 0 bases, leaving 12 bases between them. CDR3 length: 14 residues. Looked up from germline, CDR1 is GTSNPN and CDR2 is SVGIG (reference sequence). The CDR3 bases are TGTGCCTGCATACACCAGGGTAGCAATCAGCCCCAGCATTTT. Its translation: CACIHQGSNQPQHF.

This clonotype was recorded many times. The V and J genes are TRBV4-1 and TRBJ2-7; the D gene is possibly TRBD2 (6 bases). CDR1 and CDR2 from the germline V gene are MGHRA and YSYEKL. The CDR3 length is 14 residues. Trimming pared 1 base from V and 6 bases from J, leaving 13 bases between. The DNA for the CDR3 is TGCGCCAGCAGCCAAGCCTACTTCGGGGGCGAGCAGTACTTC. This gives the protein CASSQAYFGGEQYF.

The table lists this clonotype with a few counts. The chain recombines TRBV5-6 with TRBJ2-5; D is unclear. The V end was cut by 1 base, the J end by 1 base, with 17 bases between. The CDR3 runs to 17 residues. Per the germline V gene, CDR1 is SGHDT and CDR2 is YYEEEE. CDR3 DNA sequence: TGTGCCAGCAGCTTGCGGCTATACGGCAATCCCCAAGAGACCCAGTACTTC. It translates to CASSLRLYGNPQETQYF.

This clonotype was recorded at least ten times. V and J are TRBV6-5 and TRBJ1-2, with a possible D match to TRBD1 (6 bases). Germline CDR1 and CDR2: MNHEY and SVGAGI. V lost 6 bases to trimming and J lost 11 bases, with 19 bases between them. The CDR3 is made up of 13 amino acids. In nucleotides, the CDR3 is TGTGCCAGCAGCCTCGAGGGGGGTAATCGTTACACCTTC. This sequence encodes CASSLEGGNRYTF.

The rearrangement joins TRBV20-1 to TRBJ1-5; no definite D call. The CDR3 consists of 12 residues. Looked up from germline, CDR1 is DFQATT and CDR2 is SNEGSKA (reference sequence). Trimming removed 6 bases from V and 7 bases from J, with 13 bases in between. Written as DNA, the CDR3 is TGCAGTGCACGACCTATTGGCCAGCCCCAGCATTTT. Amino acid sequence: CSARPIGQPQHF.

This chain links TRBV7-2 with TRBJ2-1, with 11 bases lining up with TRBD2. The CDR3 spans 15 residues. Losses at the gene ends were 5 bases for V and 3 bases for J; bases not matched to a gene: 3. Germline CDR1 and CDR2: SGHTA and FQGNSA. CDR3 nucleotide sequence: TGTGCCAGCAGCACAACTAGCGGGGGCTACAATGAGCAGTTCTTC. This sequence encodes CASSTTSGGYNEQFF.

This clonotype showed up many times. This sequence joins TRBV20-1 and TRBJ2-3, with D unclear. V was pared by 6 bases and J by 0 bases, with 1 base between. This CDR3 region has 10 residues. Germline CDR1 reads DFQATT; CDR2 reads SNEGSKA (reference sequence). CDR3 residues: CSASTDTQYF. The CDR3 DNA follows: TGCAGTGCGAGCACAGATACGCAGTATTTT.

The table lists this clonotype with many counts. The CDR3 bases are TGTGCCAGCAGTTACCCCCTAGAGAGGGGGGCCACTGGGGCCAACGTCCTGACTTTC. It yields the protein CASSYPLERGATGANVLTF. The chain links TRBV6-2 or TRBV6-3 to TRBJ2-6, with D perhaps assigned TRBD1 or TRBD2 (6 bases each). Trimming shortened V by 2 bases and J by 2 bases, and 19 bases separated the two germline ends. CDR3 length equals 19 residues. Germline CDR1 reads MNHEY; CDR2 reads SVGEGT.

There are many counts of this clonotype. The DNA of the CDR3 is TGTGCCAGCAGCGAGCACGCACTCGGGGCCAACGTCCTGACTTTC. It encodes CASSEHALGANVLTF. The V call is TRBV25-1, the J call TRBJ2-6, with unresolved D. Germline V gene sequence: CDR1 MGHDK, CDR2 SYGVNS. Between the trimmed V and J ends, which lost 6 bases and 4 bases, there was a span of 13 bases. The CDR3 is 15 amino acids.